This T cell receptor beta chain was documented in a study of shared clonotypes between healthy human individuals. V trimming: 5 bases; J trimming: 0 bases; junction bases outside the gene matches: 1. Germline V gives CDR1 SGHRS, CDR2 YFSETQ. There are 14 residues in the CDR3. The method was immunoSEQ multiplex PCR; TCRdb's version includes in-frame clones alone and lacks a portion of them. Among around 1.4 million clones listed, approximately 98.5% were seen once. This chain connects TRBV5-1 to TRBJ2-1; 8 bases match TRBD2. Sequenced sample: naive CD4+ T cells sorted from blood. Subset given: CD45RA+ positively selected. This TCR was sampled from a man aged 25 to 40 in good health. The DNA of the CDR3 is TGCGCCAGCAGGCGGGAGGACTCCTACAATGAGCAGTTCTTC. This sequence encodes CASRREDSYNEQFF.